Below, one T cell receptor beta chain is given with its context. Profiling relied on immunoSEQ multiplex PCR, and the TCRdb table lists in-frame clones only, not all of them. The sample has approximately 98,000 clones, 90% seen once. This specimen belongs to a study of Tregs in tolerant kidney transplant recipients. The CDR3 is made up of 16 amino acids. Germline trimming cut 0 bases from V and 4 bases from J; bases unmatched to any gene: 7. Germline lookup yields CDR1 SGHRS and CDR2 YFSETQ. This clonotype originated in a human donor who received a combined kidney and bone marrow transplant. The chain joins TRBV5-1 to TRBJ1-3, with 7 nucleotides matching TRBD1. The sequencing here drew on CD4+ T cells from blood, taken before the transplant. CDR3 in DNA: TGCGCCAGCAGCTTGGCCTTCGGGACAGCCGGAAACACCATATATTTT. Translating gives CASSLAFGTAGNTIYF. Supplemented by reference TRBV5-1 and TRBJ1-3, the full variable domain reads KAGVTQTPRYLIKTRGQQVTLSCSPISGHRSVSWYQQTPGQGLQFLFEYFSETQRNKGNFPGRFSGRQFSNSRSEMNVSTLELGDSALYLCASSLAFGTAGNTIYFGEGSWLTVV.